This T cell receptor beta chain was recovered during a study of cytomegalovirus exposure and HLA in healthy donors. Points from the study as a whole: Later analysis showed TCR association rates varying by HLA locus, highest for DRB1 and lowest for HLA-C. Most TCR sequences proved rare, with some public TCRs found in many donors.

Nominally healthy donors provided the samples, though records likely missed some immune exposures. From germline, CDR1 is MNHEY and CDR2 SMNVEV (reference sequence). Unmatched junction bases numbered 16, after V lost 8 bases and J lost 7 bases. The CDR3 has 16 residues. On this clone itself: Its antigen is not known.

A multiplex PCR was run with 60 Vbeta primers and 13 Jbeta primers. Repertoires were generated with immunoSEQ multiplex PCR, while TCRdb's copy carries only in-frame clones and drops some. The sample consists of about 190,000 clones, 60% to 80% of them appearing once. This receptor was obtained from a woman aged 18-29 years in good health and CMV-seronegative. The sample consisted of PBMCs. This chain links TRBV27 with TRBJ2-2, with 7 bases that match TRBD1. The CDR3 DNA reads as TGTGCCAGCGGACTTTTACGACAGGGAAGTATCGGGGAGCTGTTTTTT. The encoded protein is CASGLLRQGSIGELFF.